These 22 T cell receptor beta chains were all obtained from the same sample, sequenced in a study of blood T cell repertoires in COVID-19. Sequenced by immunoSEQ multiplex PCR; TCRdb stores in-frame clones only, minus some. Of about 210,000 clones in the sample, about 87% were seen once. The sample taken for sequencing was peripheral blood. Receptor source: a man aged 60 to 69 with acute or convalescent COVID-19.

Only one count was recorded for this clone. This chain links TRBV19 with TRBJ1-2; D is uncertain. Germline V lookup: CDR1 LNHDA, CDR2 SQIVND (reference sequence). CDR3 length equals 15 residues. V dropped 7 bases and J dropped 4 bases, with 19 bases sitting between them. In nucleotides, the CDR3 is TGTGCCAGTACCACCGAGGCCTTCAACCTCTATGGCTACACCTTC. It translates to CASTTEAFNLYGYTF.

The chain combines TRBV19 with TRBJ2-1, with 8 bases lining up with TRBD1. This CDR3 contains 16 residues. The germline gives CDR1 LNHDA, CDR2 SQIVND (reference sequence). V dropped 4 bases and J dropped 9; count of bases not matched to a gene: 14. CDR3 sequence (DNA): TGTGCCAGTAGTAATGTTATTGGACAGGGTGGTTCTGAGCAGTTCTTC. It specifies CASSNVIGQGGSEQFF.

The chain's CDR3 is CASSKTSGGQETQYF. As DNA, the CDR3 is TGTGCCAGCAGCAAGACTAGCGGGGGCCAAGAGACCCAGTACTTC. This chain links TRBV21-1 with TRBJ2-5; TRBD2, the table's D call, was not compared with the DNA. TRBV21-1 is recorded as a pseudogene. The CDR3 is 15 residues long.

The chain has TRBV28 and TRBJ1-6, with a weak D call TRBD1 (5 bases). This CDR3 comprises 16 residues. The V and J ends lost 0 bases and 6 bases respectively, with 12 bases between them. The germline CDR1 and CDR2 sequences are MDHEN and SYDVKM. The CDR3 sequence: CASSLWERGSNSPLHF. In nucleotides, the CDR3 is TGTGCCAGCAGTTTATGGGAAAGGGGTTCTAATTCACCCCTCCACTTT.

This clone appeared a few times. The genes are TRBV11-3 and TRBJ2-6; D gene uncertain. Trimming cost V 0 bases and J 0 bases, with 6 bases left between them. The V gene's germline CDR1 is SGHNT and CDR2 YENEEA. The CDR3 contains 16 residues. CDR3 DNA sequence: TGTGCCAGCAGCTTAGACGGAGACTCTGGGGCCAACGTCCTGACTTTC. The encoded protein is CASSLDGDSGANVLTF.

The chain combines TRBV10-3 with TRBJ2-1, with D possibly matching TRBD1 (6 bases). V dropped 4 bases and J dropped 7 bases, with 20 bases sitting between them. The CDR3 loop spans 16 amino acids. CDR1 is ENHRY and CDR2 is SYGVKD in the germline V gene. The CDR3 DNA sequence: TGTGCCATCAGTGGCCAGTCAGGACAGATCTTAAATGAGCAGTTCTTC. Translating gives CAISGQSGQILNEQFF.

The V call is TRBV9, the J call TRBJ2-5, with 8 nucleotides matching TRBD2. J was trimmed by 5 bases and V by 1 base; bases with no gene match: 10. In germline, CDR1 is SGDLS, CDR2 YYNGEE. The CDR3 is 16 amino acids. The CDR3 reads CASSVWDSGVAETQYF. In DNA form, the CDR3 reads TGTGCCAGCAGCGTATGGGATAGCGGGGTGGCCGAGACCCAGTACTTC.

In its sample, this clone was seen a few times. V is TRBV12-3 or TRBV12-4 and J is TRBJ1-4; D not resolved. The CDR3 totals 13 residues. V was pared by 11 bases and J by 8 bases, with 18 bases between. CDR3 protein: CASSGPMEEKLFF. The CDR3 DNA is TGTGCCTCGAGCGGGCCGATGGAAGAAAAACTGTTTTTT.

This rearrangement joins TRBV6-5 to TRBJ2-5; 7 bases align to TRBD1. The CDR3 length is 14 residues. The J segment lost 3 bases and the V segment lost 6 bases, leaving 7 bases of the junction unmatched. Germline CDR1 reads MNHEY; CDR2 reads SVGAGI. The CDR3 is CASRDRVGEETQYF. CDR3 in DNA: TGTGCCAGCAGAGACAGGGTAGGGGAAGAGACCCAGTACTTC.

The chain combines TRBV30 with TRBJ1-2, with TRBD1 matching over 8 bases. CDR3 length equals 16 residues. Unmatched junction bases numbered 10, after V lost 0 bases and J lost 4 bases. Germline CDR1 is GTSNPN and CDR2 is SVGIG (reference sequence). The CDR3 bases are TGTGCCTGGAGTGTAAACCGGGGGGACAGGCTCTATGGCTACACCTTC. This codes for CAWSVNRGDRLYGYTF.

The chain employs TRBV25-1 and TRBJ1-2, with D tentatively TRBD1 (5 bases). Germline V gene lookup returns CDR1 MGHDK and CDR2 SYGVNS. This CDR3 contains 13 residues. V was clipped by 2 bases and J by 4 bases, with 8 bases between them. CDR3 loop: CASSEPGPYGYTF. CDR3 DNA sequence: TGTGCCAGCAGTGAACCAGGGCCCTATGGCTACACCTTC.

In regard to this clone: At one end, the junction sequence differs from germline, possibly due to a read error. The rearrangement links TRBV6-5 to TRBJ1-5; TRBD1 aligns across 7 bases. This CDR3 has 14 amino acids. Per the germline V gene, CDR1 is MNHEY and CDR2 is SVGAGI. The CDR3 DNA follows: TGTGCCGGCAGGGGGAGGGGGAGCAATCAGCCCCAGCATTTT. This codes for CAGRGRGSNQPQHF.

CDR3 sequence (DNA): TGTGCCAGCAGCTTGGAGGGGACTAGCGGGGATACAGATACGCAGTATTTT. It codes for CASSLEGTSGDTDTQYF. The rearrangement links TRBV5-6 to TRBJ2-3; 13 positions match TRBD2. The V segment lost 0 bases and the J segment 3 bases; nucleotides outside the gene matches: 4. This CDR3 contains 17 residues. CDR1 is SGHDT, CDR2 YYEEEE, per germline.

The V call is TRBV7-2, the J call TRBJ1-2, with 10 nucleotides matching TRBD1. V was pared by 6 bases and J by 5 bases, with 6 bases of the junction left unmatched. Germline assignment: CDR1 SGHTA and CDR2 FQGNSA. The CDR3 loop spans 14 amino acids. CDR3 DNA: TGTGCCAGCAGGTACCCGGGACAGGGGTATGGCTACACCTTC. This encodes CASRYPGQGYGYTF. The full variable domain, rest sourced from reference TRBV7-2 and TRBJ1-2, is GAGVSQSPSNKVTEKGKDVELRCDPISGHTALYWYRQSLGQGLEFLIYFQGNSAPDKSGLPSDRFSAERTGGSVSTLTIQRTQQEDSAVYLCASRYPGQGYGYTFGSGTRLTVV.

This CDR3 is CASRPYRDRNTEAFF. DNA for the CDR3: TGTGCCAGCAGACCGTACCGGGACAGAAACACTGAAGCTTTCTTT. J is TRBJ1-1 and V is TRBV5-4; 7 bases map to TRBD1. The CDR3 consists of 15 residues. Germline assignment: CDR1 SGHNT and CDR2 YYREEE (reference sequence). Trimming removed 5 bases from V and 2 bases from J; junction bases left unmatched: 9. Combining the CDR3 with reference TRBV5-4 and TRBJ1-1 gives the whole variable domain ETGVTQSPTHLIKTRGQQVTLRCSSQSGHNTVSWYQQALGQGPQFIFQYYREEENGRGNFPPRFSGLQFPNYSSELNVNALELDDSALYLCASRPYRDRNTEAFFGQGTRLTVV.

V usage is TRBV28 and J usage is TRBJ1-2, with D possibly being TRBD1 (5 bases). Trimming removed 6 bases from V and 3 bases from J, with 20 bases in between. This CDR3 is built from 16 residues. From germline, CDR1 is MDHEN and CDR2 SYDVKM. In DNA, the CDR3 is TGTGCCAGCAGCCCACCACGGGGAGGGGCAGACTATGGCTACACCTTC. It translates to CASSPPRGGADYGYTF.

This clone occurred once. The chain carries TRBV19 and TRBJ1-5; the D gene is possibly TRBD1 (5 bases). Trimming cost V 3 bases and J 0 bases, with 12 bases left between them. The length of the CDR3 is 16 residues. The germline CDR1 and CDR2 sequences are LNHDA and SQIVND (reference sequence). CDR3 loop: CASSIWGGDSNQPQHF. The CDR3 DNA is TGTGCCAGTAGTATTTGGGGGGGGGATAGCAATCAGCCCCAGCATTTT.

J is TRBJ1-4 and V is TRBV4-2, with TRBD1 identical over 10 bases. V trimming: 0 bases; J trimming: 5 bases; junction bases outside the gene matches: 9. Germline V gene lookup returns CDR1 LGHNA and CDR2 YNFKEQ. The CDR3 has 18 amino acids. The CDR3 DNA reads TGTGCCAGCAGCCAAGAGAGACAGGGGGCGGGAAGGAATGAAAAACTGTTTTTT. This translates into CASSQERQGAGRNEKLFF.

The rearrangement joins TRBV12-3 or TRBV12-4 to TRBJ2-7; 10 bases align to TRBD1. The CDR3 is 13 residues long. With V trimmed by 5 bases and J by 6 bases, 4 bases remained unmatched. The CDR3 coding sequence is TGTGCCAGCAGTCCCCGACAGGGGGCCGAGCAGTACTTC. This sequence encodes CASSPRQGAEQYF.

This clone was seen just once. This CDR3 is CASSLGGAVGTEAFF. CDR3 DNA: TGTGCCAGCAGCTTAGGTGGGGCGGTGGGAACTGAAGCTTTCTTT. The gene calls are TRBV7-6 and TRBJ1-1; D might be TRBD1 (5 bases). In germline, CDR1 is SGHVS, CDR2 FNYEAQ. Trimming pared 1 base from V and 5 bases from J, leaving 14 bases between. The CDR3 contains 15 residues.

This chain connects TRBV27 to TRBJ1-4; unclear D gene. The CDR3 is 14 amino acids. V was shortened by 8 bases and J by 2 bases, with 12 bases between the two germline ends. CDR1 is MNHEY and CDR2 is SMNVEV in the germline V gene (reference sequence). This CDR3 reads CASQKRGTNEKLFF. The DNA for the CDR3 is TGTGCCAGCCAAAAACGAGGGACTAATGAAAAACTGTTTTTT.

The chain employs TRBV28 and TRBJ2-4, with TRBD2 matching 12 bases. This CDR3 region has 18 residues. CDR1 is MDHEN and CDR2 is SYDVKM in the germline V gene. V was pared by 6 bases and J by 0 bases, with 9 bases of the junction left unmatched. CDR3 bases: TGTGCCAGCAGCCGTCGACGGACTAGCGGGGTAGCCAAAAACATTCAGTACTTC. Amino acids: CASSRRRTSGVAKNIQYF.